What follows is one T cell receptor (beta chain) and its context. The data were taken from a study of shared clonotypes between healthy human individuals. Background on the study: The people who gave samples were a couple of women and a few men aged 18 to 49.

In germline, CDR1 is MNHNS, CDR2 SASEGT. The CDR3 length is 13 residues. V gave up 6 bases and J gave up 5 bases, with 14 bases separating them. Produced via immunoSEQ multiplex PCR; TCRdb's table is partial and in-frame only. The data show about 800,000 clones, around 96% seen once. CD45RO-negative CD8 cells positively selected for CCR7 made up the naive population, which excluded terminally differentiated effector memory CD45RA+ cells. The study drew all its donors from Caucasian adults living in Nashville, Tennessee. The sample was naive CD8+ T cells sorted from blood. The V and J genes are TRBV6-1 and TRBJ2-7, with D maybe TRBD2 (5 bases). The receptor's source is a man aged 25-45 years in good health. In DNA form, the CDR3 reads TGTGCCAGCAGAAAAACTAGTACCGACGAGCAGTACTTC. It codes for CASRKTSTDEQYF.